Listed here are 24 T cell receptor beta chains from one sample, sequenced in a study of molecular identifiers for immune sequencing clone quantification. From the PCR reads, TCRdb called clonotypes with MiXCR, one entry per CDR3 protein. The sample contains approximately 670,000 distinct CDR3 sequences, roughly 21% of which appear only once. Sequences were obtained from naive CD8+ T cells from blood, with Jurkat cell RNA spiked in. The subset denotes: FACS-sorted CD8+CD4-CCR7+CD45RA+ naive T cells. These receptors came from a human donor in good health. Some libraries in this study had Jurkat cell RNA spiked in.

This clonotype was counted only a few times. The chain recombines TRBV11-2 with TRBJ2-1; D could derive from TRBD1 or TRBD2 (5 bases each). Trimming left V 2 bases short and J 10 bases short, with 12 bases between. The germline V gene has CDR1 SGHAT and CDR2 FQNNGV. The CDR3 runs 13 residues. The CDR3, as DNA: TGTGCCAGCAGCTTATCCACAGGACTGGAGCAGTTCTTC. Amino acid sequence: CASSLSTGLEQFF.

This clonotype was counted between two and nine times. The chain couples TRBV6-2 or TRBV6-3 to TRBJ2-7; 7 bases line up with TRBD2. Germline assignment: CDR1 MNHEY and CDR2 SVGEGT. V was clipped by 7 bases and J by 4 bases; unmatched bases: 10. CDR3 length: 14 amino acids. In nucleotides, the CDR3 is TGTGCCAGCAATAACCGGGACTATCGGTACGAGCAGTACTTC. This translates into CASNNRDYRYEQYF.

Concerning this clonotype: This may be a read error, as it is one base from a much larger clone. This chain links TRBV3-1 with TRBJ2-7, with 7 bases matching TRBD1. Germline assignment: CDR1 LGHDT and CDR2 YNNKEL (reference sequence). The CDR3 length is 15 residues. CDR3 sequence reads: CASSPTGISIDERYF. As DNA, the CDR3 is TGTGCCAGCAGCCCGACAGGGATATCTATAGACGAGCGGTACTTC.

The sample holds a few counts of this clonotype. The rearrangement uses TRBV5-4 and TRBJ2-5; 7 positions agree with TRBD2. The trim removed 4 bases at V and 5 bases at J, leaving 23 bases unmatched. Germline CDR1 SGHNT, CDR2 YYREEE (reference sequence). CDR3 length equals 19 residues. DNA for the CDR3: TGTGCCAGCAGCAAACTCGGGGAGGCGGGGGAGCTTACACCCGAGACCCAGTACTTC. Its protein is CASSKLGEAGELTPETQYF.

Written as DNA, the CDR3 is TGTGCCAGCAGCATGGCCGAGAGCAATGAGCAGTTCTTC. Translated, it gives CASSMAESNEQFF. V and J are TRBV7-2 and TRBJ2-1; no reliable D call. The CDR3 spans 13 residues. Germline assignment: CDR1 SGHTA and CDR2 FQGNSA. V was shortened by 5 bases and J by 6 bases, with 11 bases between the two germline ends. Full variable domain (outside the CDR3, taken from reference TRBV7-2 and TRBJ2-1): GAGVSQSPSNKVTEKGKDVELRCDPISGHTALYWYRQSLGQGLEFLIYFQGNSAPDKSGLPSDRFSAERTGGSVSTLTIQRTQQEDSAVYLCASSMAESNEQFFGPGTRLTVL.

This clonotype was found many times. The genes are TRBV29-1 and TRBJ1-4; the match to TRBD1 covers 7 bases. J was trimmed by 3 bases and V by 6 bases; bases with no gene match: 4. The CDR3 length is 13 residues. Germline V gene data show CDR1 as SQVTM and CDR2 as ANQGSEA. The CDR3 region has the DNA TGCAGCGTGGGAGGACAGGCTAATGAAAAACTGTTTTTT. Protein: CSVGGQANEKLFF.

This clonotype was counted many times. This chain uses TRBV12-3 or TRBV12-4 with TRBJ2-3; 8 bases fit TRBD2. J was trimmed by 4 bases and V by 6 bases; bases with no gene match: 6. CDR3 length: 14 residues. As DNA, the CDR3 is TGTGCCAGCAGCCCGGGACTAGGCCCAGATACGCAGTATTTT. Amino acids: CASSPGLGPDTQYF.

A note on this clonotype: This may be a read error: a much more frequent sequence differs by one nucleotide. The chain joins TRBV9 to TRBJ1-6; D possibly corresponds to TRBD1 (6 bases). Germline V gives CDR1 SGDLS, CDR2 YYNGEE. The CDR3 is 18 residues long. CDR3 nucleotides: TGTGCCAGCAGCGGACAAACAGGGACCAGCTCCTATAATTCACCCCCCCACTTT. This translates into CASSGQTGTSSYNSPPHF.

This clonotype was recorded many times. The rearrangement links TRBV12-3 or TRBV12-4 to TRBJ1-1; TRBD1 is a possible D gene (6 bases). The CDR3 is made up of 15 amino acids. V lost 6 bases to trimming and J lost 3 bases, with 17 bases between them. CDR3 nucleotide sequence: TGTGCCAGCAGGCCGGTCGGGGGGCATGACACTGAAGCTTTCTTT. Translated, it gives CASRPVGGHDTEAFF.

In this sample, this clonotype turned up a few times. This may stem from a read error, because a much larger clone lies one nucleotide away. The limits of the CDR3 on the DNA are not certain, so only TCRdb's listed CDR3 is given. The rearrangement uses TRBV7-6 and TRBJ1-2; the table gives TRBD1 as D, unverified against the DNA. Germline V gene lookup returns CDR1 SGHVS and CDR2 FNYEAQ. The CDR3 region is 13 residues in length, termini included. The CDR3 is CACSFGTGILVSF.

On this clonotype: This could be a read error, since a much larger clone is one nucleotide away. J is TRBJ2-1 and V is TRBV6-2 or TRBV6-3; no definite D call. This CDR3 is built from 15 residues. Germline-derived CDR1 and CDR2 are MNHEY and SVGEGT. The CDR3 bases are TGTGCCAGCAGCCCTGAGACTGGTCCCTACAATGAGCGGTTCTTC. Protein: CASSPETGPYNERFF.

This clonotype was counted at least ten times. The rearrangement links TRBV2 to TRBJ1-4, with 7 bases aligning to TRBD1. This CDR3 spans 13 amino acids. The germline CDR1 and CDR2 sequences are SNHLY and FYNNEI. V shed 8 bases, J shed 6 bases, and the junction held 6 bases outside the gene matches. CDR3 bases: TGTGCCAGCTTTGACAGGGTGGATGAAAAACTGTTTTTT. Translation gives CASFDRVDEKLFF.

Ten or more counts support this clonotype. This chain uses TRBV20-1 with TRBJ1-1, with 10 bases matching TRBD1. The germline V gene encodes CDR1 DFQATT and CDR2 SNEGSKA (reference sequence). V was pared by 3 bases and J by 8 bases, with 3 bases of the junction left unmatched. The CDR3 has 12 amino acids. The DNA of the CDR3 is TGCAGTGCTAGGGGGACAGGGGCCGAAGCTTTCTTT. Its protein is CSARGTGAEAFF.

A word on this clonotype: A much larger clone lies a single base off, so this may be a read error. The rearrangement links TRBV19 to TRBJ2-3; D might be TRBD1 (5 bases). The J call may be incorrect, as the DNA end agrees better with TRBJ1-5. Germline-derived CDR1 and CDR2 are LNHDA and SQIVND (reference sequence). This CDR3 region has 15 residues. The CDR3 region has the DNA TGTGCCAGTAGTATAGATCGGGGGACCACAGATACGCAGCATTTT. Its protein is CASSIDRGTTDTQHF.

This clonotype was observed many times. The CDR3 nucleotides are TGTGCCAGCAGCGGACTAGCGGGGTTGACCCAGTACTTC. It yields the protein CASSGLAGLTQYF. V and J are TRBV2 and TRBJ2-5; 12 bases align to TRBD2. This CDR3 contains 13 residues. The V gene's germline CDR1 is SNHLY and CDR2 FYNNEI. V trimming: 6 bases; J trimming: 7 bases; junction bases outside the gene matches: 3.

This clonotype was detected a few times. The V call is TRBV6-2 or TRBV6-3, the J call TRBJ2-7, with D perhaps TRBD1 (5 bases). The CDR3 runs 13 residues. The V gene's germline CDR1 is MNHEY and CDR2 SVGEGT. Trimming took 6 bases from V and 3 from J, leaving 12 bases between them. The CDR3 nucleotides read TGTGCCAGCAGACAGGATGGACGCTACGAGCAGTACTTC. Amino acid sequence: CASRQDGRYEQYF.

This clonotype was picked up many times. This chain links TRBV25-1 with TRBJ1-5; D is perhaps TRBD1 (6 bases). The V gene's germline CDR1 is MGHDK and CDR2 SYGVNS. Trimming pared 5 bases from V and 11 bases from J, leaving 19 bases between. This CDR3 is built from 14 residues. The DNA for the CDR3 is TGTGCCAGCAGTCCCCCGGGGGCCCCGGGTGCCCAGCATTTT. As protein: CASSPPGAPGAQHF. Using reference TRBV25-1 and TRBJ1-5 for the parts outside the CDR3, the full variable domain is EADIYQTPRYLVIGTGKKITLECSQTMGHDKMYWYQQDPGMELHLIHYSYGVNSTEKGDLSSESTVSRIRTEHFPLTLESARPSHTSQYLCASSPPGAPGAQHFGDGTRLSIL.

This clonotype has a handful of counts. The V call is TRBV10-3, the J call TRBJ2-7; D unclear. V was clipped by 3 bases and J by 3 bases, with 9 bases between them. Germline values: CDR1 ENHRY, CDR2 SYGVKD. CDR3 size: 13 residues. The CDR3 coding sequence is TGTGCCATCAGTGAAAGTGGCTACTACGAGCAGTACTTC. This codes for CAISESGYYEQYF.

This clonotype was observed a handful of times. The junction differs from germline at one of its ends, possibly a read error. The V gene is TRBV7-9, the J gene TRBJ2-5; D is undetermined. CDR3 length: 12 residues. Looked up from germline, CDR1 is SEHNR and CDR2 is FQNEAQ (reference sequence). The CDR3 DNA reads TGTGCCGGCAGCTTATTTCAAGAGACCCAGTACTTC. It is translated as CAGSLFQETQYF.

This chain connects TRBV11-2 to TRBJ1-1, with D unresolved. V lost 2 bases to trimming and J lost 7 bases, with 11 bases between them. The CDR3 runs 13 residues. The V gene's germline CDR1 is SGHAT and CDR2 FQNNGV. This CDR3 reads CASSLLPGDEAFF. For the CDR3, the DNA is TGTGCCAGCAGCTTACTCCCAGGAGATGAAGCTTTCTTT.

The sample holds many counts of this clonotype. The chain combines TRBV29-1 with TRBJ2-1; D call uncertain. V lost 2 bases, J lost 0 bases, and 11 bases lay in between. Germline lookup yields CDR1 SQVTM and CDR2 ANQGSEA. The CDR3 covers 15 residues. The CDR3 reads CSVEPGSGSYNEQFF. CDR3 DNA sequence: TGCAGCGTTGAACCCGGCTCGGGCTCCTACAATGAGCAGTTCTTC.

This clonotype was seen a few times. The V and J genes are TRBV2 and TRBJ1-1, with a tentative D call TRBD1 (6 bases). V was shortened by 6 bases and J by 1 base, with 12 bases between the two germline ends. Germline V gene sequence: CDR1 SNHLY, CDR2 FYNNEI. The CDR3 extends over 14 amino acids. The CDR3 is CASRGSGENTEAFF. CDR3 DNA: TGTGCCAGCAGAGGCTCAGGGGAGAACACTGAAGCTTTCTTT.

This chain uses TRBV4-3 with TRBJ2-7, with D tentatively TRBD2 (6 bases). Looked up from germline, CDR1 is LGHNA and CDR2 is YSLEER. Trimming removed 0 bases from V and 0 bases from J, with 18 bases in between. This CDR3 has 18 residues. In DNA form, the CDR3 reads TGCGCCAGCAGCCAAGACTGGATCCCTAGCGTCTACTCCTACGAGCAGTACTTC. Protein product: CASSQDWIPSVYSYEQYF.

The table lists this clonotype with many counts. V is TRBV4-1 and J is TRBJ2-7; 12 bases align to TRBD2. Germline V gene data show CDR1 as MGHRA and CDR2 as YSYEKL. The V gene end was trimmed by 6 bases and the J gene end by 4 bases; junction bases not matched to a gene: 4. This CDR3 spans 14 amino acids. This chain's CDR3 is CASSRGTSGYEQYF. Here the CDR3 DNA reads TGCGCCAGCAGTCGCGGGACTAGCGGGTACGAGCAGTACTTC.